The 30 T cell receptor beta chains listed next were all sequenced from one sample in a study of regulatory T cells in long-lasting Graves disease. The time point is: newly diagnosed GD, antithyroid drugs for less than 3 months. From PBMCs, RNA was extracted and then used to make the TCR library. Investigators prepared the TCR beta libraries by applying iRepertoire HTBI primers and Arm-PCR of CDR3 regions. TCRdb reprocessed the multiplex PCR reads via MiXCR and lists one record per CDR3 protein. The sample contains approximately 540,000 distinct CDR3 sequences, around 12% of which appear only once. Another study also made use of these data, one on T cells in Graves' hyperthyroidism and ophthalmopathy.

The starting material was peripheral blood mononuclear cells (PBMCs), obtained at new diagnosis, from a patient treated with antithyroid drugs. The origin of the receptors is a woman aged 30 to 39 with Graves disease.

In this sample, this clonotype turned up many times. V and J are TRBV6-2 or TRBV6-3 and TRBJ1-5, with D tentatively TRBD1 (6 bases). CDR3 length: 16 residues. Germline V gene data show CDR1 as MNHEY and CDR2 as SVGEGT. V gave up 2 bases and J gave up 4 bases, with 15 bases separating them. CDR3 amino acids: CASSYGSGAGNQPQHF. The CDR3 bases are TGTGCCAGCAGTTACGGCTCGGGGGCGGGAAATCAGCCCCAGCATTTT.

The chain is built from TRBV6-1 and TRBJ1-1, with a weak D call TRBD1 (5 bases). This CDR3 is built from 15 residues. Germline values: CDR1 MNHNS, CDR2 SASEGT. The V end was cut by 4 bases, the J end by 4 bases, with 16 bases between. The CDR3 region is CASSAPGKVGTEAFF. In DNA form, the CDR3 reads TGTGCCAGCAGTGCCCCAGGGAAGGTAGGCACTGAAGCTTTCTTT.

In its sample, this clonotype was seen many times. J is TRBJ2-2 and V is TRBV10-3, with 7 bases lining up with TRBD2. V lost 4 bases, J lost 2 bases, and 7 bases stayed unmatched. Germline lookup yields CDR1 ENHRY and CDR2 SYGVKD. The CDR3 is 16 amino acids. The CDR3 DNA is TGTGCCATCAGTGCCCTAGCGGAAAGAAACACCGGGGAGCTGTTTTTT. Its protein product is CAISALAERNTGELFF.

At least ten counts were recorded for this clonotype. The chain recombines TRBV28 with TRBJ2-1; D is perhaps TRBD2 (5 bases). The length of the CDR3 is 15 residues. V dropped 2 bases and J dropped 3 bases, with 11 bases sitting between them. Germline assignment: CDR1 MDHEN and CDR2 SYDVKM. As DNA, the CDR3 is TGTGCCAGCAGTTTACGGGGTGGGGTCTACAATGAGCAGTTCTTC. It codes for CASSLRGGVYNEQFF. The complete variable domain, with remaining parts taken from reference TRBV28 and TRBJ2-1, reads DVKVTQSSRYLVKRTGEKVFLECVQDMDHENMFWYRQDPGLGLRLIYFSYDVKMKEKGDIPEGYSVSREKKERFSLILESASTNQTSMYLCASSLRGGVYNEQFFGPGTRLTVL.

CDR3: CASSLSEYYEQYF. The CDR3 nucleotides read TGTGCCAGCAGCTTATCTGAATACTACGAGCAGTACTTC. This chain links TRBV7-9 with TRBJ2-7; no definite D call. With 2 bases removed from V and 3 bases from J, the gap between germline ends came to 8 bases. The CDR3 covers 13 residues. Germline CDR1 and CDR2: SEHNR and FQNEAQ (reference sequence).

This clonotype was recorded a few times. The rearrangement uses TRBV18 and TRBJ1-2, with a tentative D call TRBD1 (6 bases). Germline CDR1 reads KGHSH; CDR2 reads LQKENI. CDR3 length: 15 amino acids. V gave up 8 bases and J gave up 0 bases, with 16 bases separating them. CDR3 loop: CASTRQATPNYGYTF. CDR3 nucleotide sequence: TGTGCCAGCACCCGACAGGCGACACCTAACTATGGCTACACCTTC.

At least ten counts were recorded for this clonotype. This sequence joins TRBV27 and TRBJ2-3; 12 nucleotides line up with TRBD2. The length of the CDR3 is 14 residues. Germline lookup yields CDR1 MNHEY and CDR2 SMNVEV (reference sequence). Unmatched junction bases numbered 7, after V lost 8 bases and J lost 7 bases. In nucleotides, the CDR3 is TGTGCCAGCGGACCGGGACTAGCGGGTAATACGCAGTATTTT. Its translation: CASGPGLAGNTQYF.

This clonotype came up a few times. This chain uses TRBV4-1 with TRBJ2-7; 10 bases agree with TRBD2. This CDR3 has 16 residues. Germline assignment: CDR1 MGHRA and CDR2 YSYEKL. The ends lost 5 bases at V and 4 bases at J; junction bases unmatched: 11. The CDR3 is CASSSQLAGGQYEQYF. In DNA, the CDR3 is TGCGCCAGCAGCTCGCAGTTAGCGGGAGGCCAATACGAGCAGTACTTC.

This clonotype was found many times. This chain links TRBV28 with TRBJ2-1; D call uncertain. Germline V CDR1 and CDR2: MDHEN, SYDVKM. The germline V and J ends were trimmed by 1 base and 4 bases, with 8 bases remaining between them. This CDR3 comprises 14 residues. The CDR3 nucleotides read TGTGCCAGCAGTTTATTGGACGGGTACAATGAGCAGTTCTTC. Translation: CASSLLDGYNEQFF.

This clonotype was recorded at least ten times. The V gene is TRBV29-1, the J gene TRBJ1-2; 9 bases are a match to TRBD1. CDR1 is SQVTM, CDR2 ANQGSEA, per germline. The CDR3 spans 13 residues. The junction had 7 bases not matched to a gene; V was cut back by 4 bases and J by 7 bases. CDR3 loop: CSVGEGTGSGYTF. The CDR3 DNA sequence: TGCAGCGTTGGGGAGGGGACAGGGTCTGGCTACACCTTC. Variable domain in full (rest from reference TRBV29-1 and TRBJ1-2): SAVISQKPSRDICQRGTSLTIQCQVDSQVTMMFWYRQQPGQSLTLIATANQGSEATYESGFVIDKFPISRPNLTFSTLTVSNMSPEDSSIYLCSVGEGTGSGYTFGSGTRLTVV.

This clonotype was observed at least ten times. V is TRBV9 and J is TRBJ2-4; 13 bases agree with TRBD2. V shed 0 bases and J 9 bases; nucleotides not matched to a gene: 15. Germline CDR1 is SGDLS and CDR2 is YYNGEE. The CDR3 consists of 19 residues. The CDR3 DNA is TGTGCCAGCAGCGTAGCCCGGGGACTAGCGGGAACACCGGGGGGCATTCAGTACTTC. This encodes CASSVARGLAGTPGGIQYF.

This chain uses TRBV2 with TRBJ2-5; the D gene is possibly TRBD2 (5 bases). Per germline, CDR1 SNHLY and CDR2 FYNNEI. V shed 6 bases and J shed 1 base, with 12 bases lying between them. The CDR3 spans 14 residues. In DNA, the CDR3 is TGTGCCAGCAGGGTCGGAGCGGCCCAAGAGACCCAGTACTTC. Protein: CASRVGAAQETQYF.

This clonotype has a count of ten or more. The V call is TRBV11-3, the J call TRBJ2-2; D perhaps matches TRBD1 (6 bases). Between the trimmed V and J ends, which lost 5 bases and 1 base, there was a span of 11 bases. Germline values: CDR1 SGHNT, CDR2 YENEEA. The CDR3 runs to 15 residues. The CDR3 reads CASSPGHMNTGELFF. The CDR3 bases are TGTGCCAGCAGCCCGGGACATATGAACACCGGGGAGCTGTTTTTT.

V gene TRBV5-4 combines with J gene TRBJ2-7; 7 positions match TRBD1. CDR1 and CDR2 from the germline V gene are SGHNT and YYREEE (reference sequence). The CDR3 runs 19 residues. V was pared by 1 base and J by 0 bases, with 16 bases of the junction left unmatched. CDR3 sequence reads: CASSLNALDPGTDSYEQYF. CDR3 DNA sequence: TGTGCCAGCAGCTTGAATGCTTTGGACCCCGGGACAGACTCCTACGAGCAGTACTTC.

In its sample, this clonotype was seen many times. V and J are TRBV20-1 and TRBJ2-4; possibly TRBD2 for D (6 bases). Trimming stripped 3 bases from V and 7 bases from J, with 13 bases between. CDR3 size: 13 residues. Germline-derived CDR1 and CDR2 are DFQATT and SNEGSKA (reference sequence). The CDR3 spells CSARVAVGNIQYF. CDR3 bases: TGCAGTGCTAGGGTAGCGGTAGGGAACATTCAGTACTTC.

In its sample, this clonotype was seen a few times. V gene TRBV19 combines with J gene TRBJ1-1; the D gene is possibly TRBD1 (5 bases). Germline lookup yields CDR1 LNHDA and CDR2 SQIVND (reference sequence). V was pared by 2 bases and J by 1 base, with 11 bases between. This CDR3 comprises 15 residues. The CDR3: CASSIWPGSNTEAFF. As DNA, the CDR3 is TGTGCCAGTAGTATATGGCCAGGGTCGAACACTGAAGCTTTCTTT.

This clonotype was recorded many times. This chain joins TRBV2 and TRBJ2-1, with 7 bases aligning to TRBD2. After removal of 6 bases from V and 2 bases from J, the junction contained 4 bases not matched to a gene. The CDR3 has 14 amino acids. Germline assignment: CDR1 SNHLY and CDR2 FYNNEI. CDR3 protein: CASRGGSAYNEQFF. The CDR3 coding sequence is TGTGCCAGCAGGGGAGGGAGTGCCTACAATGAGCAGTTCTTC.

Only a few counts were recorded for this clonotype. A much larger clonotype is one base distant, so this may be a read error. The chain has TRBV12-3 or TRBV12-4 and TRBJ2-1; D is uncertain. This CDR3 comprises 13 residues. The DNA of the CDR3 is TGTGCCAGCAGTTTTGACGCTCCCCATGAGCAGCTCTTC. Translated: CASSFDAPHEQLF.

This clonotype was counted between two and nine times. A much bigger clone sits one base away, suggesting this may be a read error. This sequence joins TRBV2 and TRBJ2-3; 7 positions agree with TRBD2. CDR3 size: 14 residues. Germline V gene lookup returns CDR1 SNHLY and CDR2 FYNNEI. This CDR3 reads CASSGGGTVETLYF. As DNA, the CDR3 is TGTGCCAGCAGTGGGGGGGGGACGGTTGAGACCCTGTACTTC.

The chain has TRBV30 and TRBJ1-5, with D possibly matching TRBD1 (5 bases). This CDR3 has 13 amino acids. V lost 4 bases, J lost 2 bases, and 9 bases lay in between. Germline CDR1 reads GTSNPN; CDR2 reads SVGIG (reference sequence). The CDR3 loop is CAWTGARNQPQHF. The CDR3 DNA is TGTGCCTGGACCGGGGCCCGCAATCAGCCCCAGCATTTT.

The sample holds many counts of this clonotype. The rearrangement uses TRBV20-1 and TRBJ1-4, with 9 nucleotides matching TRBD1. CDR1 is DFQATT and CDR2 is SNEGSKA in the germline V gene (reference sequence). The CDR3 sequence is 14 residues long. With V trimmed by 3 bases and J by 5 bases, 4 bases remained unmatched. For the CDR3, the DNA is TGCAGTGCTAGGGCTGGACAGGGGAATGAAAAACTGTTTTTT. Translating it yields CSARAGQGNEKLFF.

The table lists this clonotype with many counts. This chain links TRBV2 with TRBJ2-3, with 7 bases matching TRBD1. CDR3 length: 18 amino acids. Germline V CDR1 and CDR2: SNHLY, FYNNEI. J gave up 1 base and V 7 bases, and 17 bases lay outside the gene matches. CDR3 nucleotides: TGTGCCAGCACTGGGATCTTCGGACGACAGGGAGGCACAGATACGCAGTATTTT. Protein: CASTGIFGRQGGTDTQYF.

This clonotype showed up just a few times. The chain employs TRBV9 and TRBJ2-7; TRBD2 is a possible D gene (5 bases). Germline V gives CDR1 SGDLS, CDR2 YYNGEE. V lost 0 bases and J 0 bases, leaving 13 bases between the germline ends. This CDR3 region has 16 residues. In nucleotides, the CDR3 is TGTGCCAGCAGCGTAGCTTCTAGCTCTGTCTCCTACGAGCAGTACTTC. Its protein is CASSVASSSVSYEQYF.

This clonotype has a count of ten or more. The J gene is TRBJ1-1, the V gene TRBV11-2; no definite D call. The CDR3 runs 13 residues. CDR1 SGHAT and CDR2 FQNNGV come from the germline V gene. V shed 0 bases and J shed 11 bases, with 13 bases lying between them. The CDR3 DNA sequence: TGTGCCAGCAGCTTAGACCCGTGGGGATTGGCTTTCTTT. It encodes CASSLDPWGLAFF. Supplemented by reference TRBV11-2 and TRBJ1-1, the full variable domain reads EAGVAQSPRYKIIEKRQSVAFWCNPISGHATLYWYQQILGQGPKLLIQFQNNGVVDDSQLPKDRFSAERLKGVDSTLKIQPAKLEDSAVYLCASSLDPWGLAFFGQGTRLTVV.

This clonotype has a count of ten or more. The chain has TRBV14 and TRBJ2-1; the D is unclear. This CDR3 is built from 16 residues. Germline CDR1 reads SGHDN; CDR2 reads FVKESK. V was shortened by 5 bases and J by 0 bases, with 14 bases between the two germline ends. The CDR3 nucleotides are TGTGCCAGCAGCTCCCCGGGTGGCAGCTCCTACAATGAGCAGTTCTTC. Its protein product is CASSSPGGSSYNEQFF.

This clonotype was recorded many times. The CDR3 DNA reads TGTGCCAGCAGCTTAATGTGGACTAGCCTCCCCTCCTACAATGAGCAGTTCTTC. It encodes CASSLMWTSLPSYNEQFF. V is TRBV7-6 and J is TRBJ2-1; 8 positions agree with TRBD2. CDR1 is SGHVS and CDR2 is FNYEAQ in the germline V gene. The V gene end was trimmed by 2 bases and the J gene end by 0 bases; junction bases not matched to a gene: 9. CDR3 length: 18 amino acids.

The genes are TRBV6-2 or TRBV6-3 and TRBJ2-6, with D maybe TRBD2 (6 bases). The CDR3 contains 14 residues. With 8 bases removed from V and 3 bases from J, the gap between germline ends came to 11 bases. The germline gives CDR1 MNHEY, CDR2 SVGEGT. The CDR3 DNA reads TGTGCCAGCGGGAGGTCCGGTGGGGCCAACGTCCTGACTTTC. This codes for CASGRSGGANVLTF.

This clonotype was seen repeatedly, ten times or more. The chain is built from TRBV14 and TRBJ2-1, with a tentative D call TRBD1 (6 bases). Germline-derived CDR1 and CDR2 are SGHDN and FVKESK. Trimming shortened V by 3 bases and J by 0 bases, and 15 bases separated the two germline ends. The CDR3 extends over 17 amino acids. The CDR3 protein is CASSHSPGQSSYNEQFF. CDR3 nucleotide sequence: TGTGCCAGCAGCCATTCCCCCGGACAGAGCTCCTACAATGAGCAGTTCTTC.

The sample holds many counts of this clonotype. The chain combines TRBV28 with TRBJ2-1; D call uncertain. This CDR3 region has 16 residues. Germline lookup yields CDR1 MDHEN and CDR2 SYDVKM. Trimming removed 4 bases from V and 0 bases from J, with 13 bases in between. The CDR3 loop reads CASSYQLRSSYNEQFF. The CDR3, as DNA: TGTGCCAGCAGTTACCAACTGAGGAGCTCCTACAATGAGCAGTTCTTC.

In this sample, this clonotype turned up many times. The rearrangement links TRBV27 to TRBJ1-3; a possible D gene is TRBD1 (6 bases). Germline V CDR1 and CDR2: MNHEY, SMNVEV (reference sequence). The CDR3 is 14 residues long. The germline V and J ends were trimmed by 5 bases and 3 bases, with 11 bases remaining between them. CDR3 nucleotide sequence: TGTGCCAGCAGTCCTAGGGGGGGTGGAAACACCATATATTTT. The encoded protein is CASSPRGGGNTIYF.